The entry that follows covers one TCR beta chain sequence. The antigen is not known. Then a second PCR, running about 6 to 12 cycles, was carried out with a sample-barcoded 5' primer and a J-beta primer mix. TCRdb re-called the 5' RACE reads through MiXCR, storing one row per CDR3 protein. The sample has some 850,000 distinct CDR3 sequences, around 24% seen once. This specimen comes from a study of blood T cells in healthy people across ages. Whole-study results and caveats: Expanded clonotype shifts may have been confounded, as the donors had an unknown CMV status.

The V gene lost 4 bases and the J gene lost 2 bases, with 13 bases spanning the gap. The CDR3 consists of 15 residues. Germline lookup yields CDR1 KGHDR and CDR2 SFDVKD. The data were also submitted as part of a second study, on T cells of mothers and their children.

This rearrangement joins TRBV24-1 to TRBJ2-5, with a weak D call TRBD1 (6 bases). Material: blood. The receptor was isolated from a boy younger than 18 in good health. The CDR3 DNA follows: TGTGCCACCAGTGACACACGGACAGTTCAAGAGACCCAGTACTTC. The encoded protein is CATSDTRTVQETQYF.